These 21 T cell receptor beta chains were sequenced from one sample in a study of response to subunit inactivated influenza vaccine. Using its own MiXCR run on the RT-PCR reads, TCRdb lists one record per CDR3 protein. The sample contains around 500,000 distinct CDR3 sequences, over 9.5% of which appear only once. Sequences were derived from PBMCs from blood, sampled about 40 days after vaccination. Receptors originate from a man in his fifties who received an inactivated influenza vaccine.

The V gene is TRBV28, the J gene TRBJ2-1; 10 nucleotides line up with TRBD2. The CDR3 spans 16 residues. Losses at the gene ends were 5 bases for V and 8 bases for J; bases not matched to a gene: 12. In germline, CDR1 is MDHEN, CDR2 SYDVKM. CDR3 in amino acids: CASSQTPGLATYEQFF. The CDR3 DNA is TGTGCCAGCAGTCAAACACCGGGACTAGCGACTTATGAGCAGTTCTTC.

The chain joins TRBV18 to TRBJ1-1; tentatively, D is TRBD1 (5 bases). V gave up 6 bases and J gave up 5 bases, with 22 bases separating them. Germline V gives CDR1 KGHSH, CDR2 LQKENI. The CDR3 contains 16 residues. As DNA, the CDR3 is TGTGCCAGCTCGCAACACCCCCCGGGGGGGATTACTGAAGCTTTCTTT. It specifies CASSQHPPGGITEAFF.

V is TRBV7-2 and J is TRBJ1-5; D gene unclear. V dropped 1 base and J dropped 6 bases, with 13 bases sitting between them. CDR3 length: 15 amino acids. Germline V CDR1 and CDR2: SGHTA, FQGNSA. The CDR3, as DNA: TGTGCCAGCAGCTTAGACTCCCTAGGAGGTCAGCCCCAGCATTTT. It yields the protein CASSLDSLGGQPQHF.

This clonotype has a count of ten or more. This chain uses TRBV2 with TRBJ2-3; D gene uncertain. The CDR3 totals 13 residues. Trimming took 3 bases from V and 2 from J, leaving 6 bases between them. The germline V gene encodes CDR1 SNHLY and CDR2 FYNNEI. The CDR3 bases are TGTGCCAGCAGTGAGGGGATCACAGATACGCAGTATTTT. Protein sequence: CASSEGITDTQYF.

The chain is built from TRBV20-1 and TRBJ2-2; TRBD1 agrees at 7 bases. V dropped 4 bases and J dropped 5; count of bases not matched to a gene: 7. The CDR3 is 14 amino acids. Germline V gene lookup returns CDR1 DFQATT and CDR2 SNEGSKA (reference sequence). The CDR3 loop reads CSATVLQGTGELFF. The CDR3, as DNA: TGCAGTGCTACTGTACTACAGGGGACCGGGGAGCTGTTTTTT.

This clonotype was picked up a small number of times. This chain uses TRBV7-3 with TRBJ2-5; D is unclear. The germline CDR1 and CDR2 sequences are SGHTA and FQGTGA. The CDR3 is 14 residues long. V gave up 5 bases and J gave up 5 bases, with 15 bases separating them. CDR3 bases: TGTGCCAGCAGCCAATCTGGCGTCTCGGAGACCCAGTACTTC. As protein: CASSQSGVSETQYF.

DNA for the CDR3: TGTGCCAGCAGCCTCTCACGGGAAAATGAGCAGTTCTTC. Protein: CASSLSRENEQFF. The chain combines TRBV7-2 with TRBJ2-1; a possible D gene is TRBD2 (5 bases). The germline V gene has CDR1 SGHTA and CDR2 FQGNSA. Trimming stripped 5 bases from V and 7 bases from J, with 12 bases between. The CDR3 totals 13 residues. The variable domain in full, completed from reference TRBV7-2 and TRBJ2-1, reads GAGVSQSPSNKVTEKGKDVELRCDPISGHTALYWYRQSLGQGLEFLIYFQGNSAPDKSGLPSDRFSAERTGGSVSTLTIQRTQQEDSAVYLCASSLSRENEQFFGPGTRLTVL.

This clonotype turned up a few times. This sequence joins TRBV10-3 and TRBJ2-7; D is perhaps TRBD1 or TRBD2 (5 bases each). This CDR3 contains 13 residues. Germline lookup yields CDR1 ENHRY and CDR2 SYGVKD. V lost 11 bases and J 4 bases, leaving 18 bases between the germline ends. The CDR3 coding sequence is TGTGCCTCACAGGCCGGGGTGGGGTACGAGCAGTACTTC. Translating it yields CASQAGVGYEQYF.

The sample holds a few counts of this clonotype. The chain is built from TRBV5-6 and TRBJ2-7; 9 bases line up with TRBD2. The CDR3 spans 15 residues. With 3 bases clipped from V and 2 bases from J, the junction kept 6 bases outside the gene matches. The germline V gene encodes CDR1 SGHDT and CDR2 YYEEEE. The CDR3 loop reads CASSSVAGATYEQYF. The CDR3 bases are TGTGCCAGCAGCTCCGTAGCGGGGGCAACCTACGAGCAGTACTTC.

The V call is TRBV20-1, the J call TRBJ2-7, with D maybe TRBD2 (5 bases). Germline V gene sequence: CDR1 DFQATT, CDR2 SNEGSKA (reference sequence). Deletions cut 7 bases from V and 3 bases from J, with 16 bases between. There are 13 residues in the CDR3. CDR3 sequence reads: CSGTGETFYEQYF. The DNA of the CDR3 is TGCAGTGGCACTGGGGAGACCTTCTACGAGCAGTACTTC.

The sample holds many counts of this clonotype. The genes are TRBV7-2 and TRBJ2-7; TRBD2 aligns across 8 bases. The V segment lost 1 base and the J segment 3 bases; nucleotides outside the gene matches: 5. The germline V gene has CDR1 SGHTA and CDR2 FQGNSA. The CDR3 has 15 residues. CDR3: CASSLDGGGFYEQYF. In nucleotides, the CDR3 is TGTGCCAGCAGCTTAGACGGCGGGGGGTTCTACGAGCAGTACTTC.

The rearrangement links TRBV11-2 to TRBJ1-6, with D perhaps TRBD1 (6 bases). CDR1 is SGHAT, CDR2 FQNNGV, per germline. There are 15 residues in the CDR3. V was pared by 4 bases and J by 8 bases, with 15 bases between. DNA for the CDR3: TGTGCCAGCAGCTCCCAGACAGGAGGTTATTCACCCCTCCACTTT. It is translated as CASSSQTGGYSPLHF.

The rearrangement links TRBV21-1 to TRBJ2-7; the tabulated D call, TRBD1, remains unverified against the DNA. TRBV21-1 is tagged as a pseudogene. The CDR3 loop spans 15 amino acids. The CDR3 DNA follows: TGTGCCAGCAGCCTCCACAGGGGTGATTTTTACGAGCAGTACTTC. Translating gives CASSLHRGDFYEQYF.

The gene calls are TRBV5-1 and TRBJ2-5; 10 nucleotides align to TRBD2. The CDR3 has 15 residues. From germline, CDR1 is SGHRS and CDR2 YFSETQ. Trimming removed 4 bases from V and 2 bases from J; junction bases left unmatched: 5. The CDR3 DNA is TGCGCCAGCAGCCGCGAGCGGGGGGGACAAGAGACCCAGTACTTC. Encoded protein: CASSRERGGQETQYF. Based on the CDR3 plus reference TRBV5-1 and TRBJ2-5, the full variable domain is KAGVTQTPRYLIKTRGQQVTLSCSPISGHRSVSWYQQTPGQGLQFLFEYFSETQRNKGNFPGRFSGRQFSNSRSEMNVSTLELGDSALYLCASSRERGGQETQYFGPGTRLLVL.

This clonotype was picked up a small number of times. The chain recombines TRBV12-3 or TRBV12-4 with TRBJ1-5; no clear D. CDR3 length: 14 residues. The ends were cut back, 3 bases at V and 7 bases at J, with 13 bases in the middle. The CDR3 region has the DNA TGTGCCAGCAGTTTCTTGGGAGGAACCCAGCCCCAGCATTTT. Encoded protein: CASSFLGGTQPQHF.

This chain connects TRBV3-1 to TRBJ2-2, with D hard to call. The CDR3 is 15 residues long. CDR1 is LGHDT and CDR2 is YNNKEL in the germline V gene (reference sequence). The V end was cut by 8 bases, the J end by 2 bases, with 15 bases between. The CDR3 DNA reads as TGTGCCAGCTCAAGTACCTCAATCAACACCGGGGAGCTGTTTTTT. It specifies CASSSTSINTGELFF.

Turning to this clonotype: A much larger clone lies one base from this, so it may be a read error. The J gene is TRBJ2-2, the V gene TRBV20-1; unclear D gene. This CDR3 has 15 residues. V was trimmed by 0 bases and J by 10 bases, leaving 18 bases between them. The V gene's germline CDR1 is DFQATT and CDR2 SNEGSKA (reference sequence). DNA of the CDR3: TGCAGTGCTAGAGAGTCGACCCGTTTTGACGCGGAGCTGTTTTTT. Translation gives CSARESTRFDAELFF.

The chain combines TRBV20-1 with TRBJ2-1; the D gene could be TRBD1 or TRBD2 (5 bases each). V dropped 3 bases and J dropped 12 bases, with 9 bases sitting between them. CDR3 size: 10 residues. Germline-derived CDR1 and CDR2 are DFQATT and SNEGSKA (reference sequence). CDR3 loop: CSASTGTQFF. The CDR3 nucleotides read TGCAGTGCTAGTACGGGGACGCAGTTCTTC.

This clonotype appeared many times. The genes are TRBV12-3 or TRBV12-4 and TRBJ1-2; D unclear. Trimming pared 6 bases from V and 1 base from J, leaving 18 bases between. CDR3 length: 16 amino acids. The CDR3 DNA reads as TGTGCCAGCAGCGGAACATCAGGCCTCCTTAACTATGGCTACACCTTC. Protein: CASSGTSGLLNYGYTF.

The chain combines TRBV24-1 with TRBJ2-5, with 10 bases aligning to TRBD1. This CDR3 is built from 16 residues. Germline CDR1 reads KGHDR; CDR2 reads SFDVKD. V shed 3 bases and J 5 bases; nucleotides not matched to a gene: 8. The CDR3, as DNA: TGTGCCACCAGTGATGCCGGGACAGGGGCAAAGGAGACCCAGTACTTC. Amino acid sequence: CATSDAGTGAKETQYF.

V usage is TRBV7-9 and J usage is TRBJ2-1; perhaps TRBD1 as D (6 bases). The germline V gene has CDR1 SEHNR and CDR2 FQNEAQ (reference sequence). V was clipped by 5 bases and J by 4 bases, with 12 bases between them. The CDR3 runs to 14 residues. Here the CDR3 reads CASSISQGYNEQFF. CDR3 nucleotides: TGTGCCAGCAGCATCTCGCAGGGGTACAATGAGCAGTTCTTC.